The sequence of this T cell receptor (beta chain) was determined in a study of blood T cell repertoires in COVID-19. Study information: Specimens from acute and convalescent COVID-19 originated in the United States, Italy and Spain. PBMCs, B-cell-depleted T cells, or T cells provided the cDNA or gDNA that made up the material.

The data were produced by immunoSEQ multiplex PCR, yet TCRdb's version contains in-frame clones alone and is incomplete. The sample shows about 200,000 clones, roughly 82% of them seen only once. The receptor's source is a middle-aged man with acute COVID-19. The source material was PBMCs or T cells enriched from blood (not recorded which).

CDR3 sequence: CASSRDRGNTEAFF. The CDR3 region has the DNA TGTGCCAGCTCGCGGGACAGGGGTAACACTGAAGCTTTCTTT. This chain joins TRBV18 and TRBJ1-1; TRBD1 matches at 10 bases. The CDR3 totals 14 residues. The ends lost 6 bases at V and 2 bases at J; junction bases unmatched: 3. Looked up from germline, CDR1 is KGHSH and CDR2 is LQKENI.